The 24 T cell receptor beta chains reported below all come from one sample, sequenced in a study of T cell responses to AZD1222 COVID-19 vaccine. Sequenced by immunoSEQ multiplex PCR; TCRdb stores in-frame clones only, minus some. The sample lists more than 95,000 clones; 90% were seen once. Sequencing used peripheral blood, obtained on day 0 of AZD1222 vaccination. The receptors derive from an adult in good health.

The rearrangement links TRBV30 to TRBJ1-2; D not resolved. Trimming shortened V by 2 bases and J by 0 bases, and 7 bases separated the two germline ends. The CDR3 length is 13 residues. Germline CDR1 GTSNPN, CDR2 SVGIG (reference sequence). CDR3 nucleotides: TGTGCCTGGAGTACACTAGCTAACTATGGCTACACCTTC. As protein: CAWSTLANYGYTF.

The rearrangement links TRBV19 to TRBJ1-5; possibly TRBD1 for D (5 bases). Germline CDR1 reads LNHDA; CDR2 reads SQIVND (reference sequence). The CDR3 runs 13 residues. Deletions cut 3 bases from V and 5 bases from J, with 8 bases between. CDR3 nucleotides: TGTGCCAGTAGTATGAGGGGAGATCAGCCCCAGCATTTT. Amino acids: CASSMRGDQPQHF.

The rearrangement links TRBV5-1 to TRBJ2-2; 10 nucleotides align to TRBD1. V gave up 5 bases and J gave up 5 bases; unmatched junction bases: 3. Germline lookup yields CDR1 SGHRS and CDR2 YFSETQ. The CDR3 is 14 residues long. DNA of the CDR3: TGCGCCAGCAGACAGGGACAGGGGACCGGGGAGCTGTTTTTT. Amino acid sequence: CASRQGQGTGELFF.

V and J are TRBV5-1 and TRBJ1-2; D is perhaps TRBD1 (6 bases). The V gene lost 1 base and the J gene lost 5 bases, with 12 bases spanning the gap. The germline V gene has CDR1 SGHRS and CDR2 YFSETQ. The CDR3 consists of 14 residues. The CDR3 is CASSLIGGDYGYTF. CDR3 nucleotide sequence: TGCGCCAGCAGCTTGATAGGGGGGGATTATGGCTACACCTTC.

The rearrangement joins TRBV3-1 (or the pseudogene TRBV3-2) to TRBJ2-7; D might be TRBD1 or TRBD2, each matching 5 bases. The length of the CDR3 is 15 residues. The germline gives CDR1 LGHDT, CDR2 YNNKEL (reference sequence). Trimming took 2 bases from V and 9 from J, leaving 20 bases between them. Here the CDR3 DNA reads TGTGCCAGCAGCCAAAGGCACGGGACCCCCGAGGTGCAGTACTTC. Translation gives CASSQRHGTPEVQYF.

The rearrangement uses TRBV6-2 or TRBV6-3 and TRBJ2-5; a possible D gene is TRBD2 (6 bases). Germline V gives CDR1 MNHEY, CDR2 SVGEGT. The V gene lost 0 bases and the J gene lost 2 bases, with 16 bases spanning the gap. The CDR3 spans 17 residues. The CDR3 loop reads CASSYSGTQIAQETQYF. CDR3 coding DNA: TGTGCCAGCAGTTACTCGGGGACTCAAATTGCTCAAGAGACCCAGTACTTC.

The chain uses TRBV7-3 and TRBJ2-1; 8 bases match TRBD2. This CDR3 contains 14 residues. Germline lookup yields CDR1 SGHTA and CDR2 FQGTGA. V lost 5 bases and J lost 13; bases outside the gene matches: 13. The CDR3 coding sequence is TGTGCCAGCAGCCCCTCAGCGGGGGCCCCAAGACAGTTCTTC. Protein sequence: CASSPSAGAPRQFF.

This sequence joins TRBV14 and TRBJ1-1; no definite D call. Germline V gives CDR1 SGHDN, CDR2 FVKESK. This CDR3 has 14 amino acids. V lost 4 bases and J lost 3, with 12 bases in between. CDR3 protein: CASSPTTGYTEAFF. CDR3 sequence (DNA): TGTGCCAGCAGCCCGACGACTGGCTACACTGAAGCTTTCTTT. The full variable domain, with the rest looked up from reference TRBV14 and TRBJ1-1, is EAGVTQFPSHSVIEKGQTVTLRCDPISGHDNLYWYRRVMGKEIKFLLHFVKESKQDESGMPNNRFLAERTGGTYSTLKVQPAELEDSGVYFCASSPTTGYTEAFFGQGTRLTVV.

The chain joins TRBV19 to TRBJ1-1; D may be TRBD1 (5 bases). The V end was cut by 2 bases, the J end by 11 bases, with 9 bases between. This CDR3 comprises 11 residues. Germline CDR1 and CDR2: LNHDA and SQIVND (reference sequence). The CDR3 nucleotides read TGTGCCAGTAGTATAAGCAGGGCGGCTTTCTTT. Its protein is CASSISRAAFF.

In DNA form, the CDR3 reads TGTGCCAGCAGCTTCGGGACAGGGGGCGCTTCCTCCTATAATTCACCCCTCCACTTT. It encodes CASSFGTGGASSYNSPLHF. This chain connects TRBV7-9 to TRBJ1-6; 12 bases are shared with TRBD1. The V segment lost 3 bases and the J segment 0 bases; nucleotides outside the gene matches: 6. Germline V gene data show CDR1 as SEHNR and CDR2 as FQNEAQ (reference sequence). The CDR3 is 19 residues long.

The V gene is TRBV5-1, the J gene TRBJ1-1; 7 bases line up with TRBD1. V gave up 4 bases and J gave up 6 bases; unmatched junction bases: 18. This CDR3 region has 17 residues. Germline values: CDR1 SGHRS, CDR2 YFSETQ. CDR3 sequence (DNA): TGCGCCAGCAGCCCTACTTGGACAGGAGGAGGAGTTCCTGAAGCTTTCTTT. Protein: CASSPTWTGGGVPEAFF.

The chain employs TRBV28 and TRBJ1-3; no clear D gene. From germline, CDR1 is MDHEN and CDR2 SYDVKM. The CDR3 runs 13 residues. Trimming cost V 4 bases and J 8 bases, with 12 bases left between them. The CDR3 sequence: CASSSTGLDTIYF. CDR3 sequence (DNA): TGTGCCAGCAGTTCGACGGGATTGGACACCATATATTTT.

The chain carries TRBV11-2 and TRBJ1-2; maybe TRBD1 (6 bases). This CDR3 has 13 residues. Trimming removed 5 bases at V and 8 bases at J, with 15 bases between. Germline V lookup: CDR1 SGHAT, CDR2 FQNNGV. The CDR3 DNA reads as TGTGCCAGCAGCGACTGGGGGGCGCGCGGCTACACCTTC. Residues: CASSDWGARGYTF.

The rearrangement uses TRBV10-1 and TRBJ2-1; 11 bases align to TRBD2. This CDR3 contains 14 residues. Germline CDR1 reads WNHNN; CDR2 reads SYGVQD (reference sequence). With V trimmed by 5 bases and J by 6 bases, 3 bases remained unmatched. DNA for the CDR3: TGCGCCAGCAGTTTAGCGGGGGGGCGCAATGAGCAGTTCTTC. Protein product: CASSLAGGRNEQFF.

The chain uses TRBV11-1 and TRBJ1-2; no reliable D call. CDR1 is SGHAT, CDR2 FQDESV, per germline (reference sequence). The CDR3 extends over 15 amino acids. V shed 0 bases and J shed 2 bases, with 10 bases lying between them. For the CDR3, the DNA is TGTGCCAGCAGCTTAGCCCCCAGTAAGAACTATGGCTACACCTTC. This encodes CASSLAPSKNYGYTF.

The J gene is TRBJ2-1, the V gene TRBV7-9, with 8 bases identical to TRBD2. The V segment lost 5 bases and the J segment 0 bases; nucleotides outside the gene matches: 9. This CDR3 comprises 17 residues. Germline CDR1 reads SEHNR; CDR2 reads FQNEAQ (reference sequence). CDR3 region: CASSNAGGLSSYNEQFF. DNA of the CDR3: TGTGCCAGCAGCAACGCGGGGGGACTTAGCTCCTACAATGAGCAGTTCTTC.

This clone was picked up a small number of times. The chain is built from TRBV7-8 and TRBJ1-5; no clear D. This CDR3 region has 15 residues. Per germline, CDR1 SGHVS and CDR2 FQNEAQ. V was clipped by 6 bases and J by 0 bases, with 12 bases between them. The CDR3 DNA is TGTGCCAGCAGGCCCCGCGGGGATAGCAATCAGCCCCAGCATTTT. It codes for CASRPRGDSNQPQHF.

The chain couples TRBV19 to TRBJ1-2, with 7 bases lining up with TRBD1. The germline V gene has CDR1 LNHDA and CDR2 SQIVND (reference sequence). Losses at the gene ends were 7 bases for V and 4 bases for J; bases not matched to a gene: 12. The CDR3 is 15 residues long. Written as DNA, the CDR3 is TGTGCCAGTAACCCAGCGACAGGGCGCGGCTATGGCTACACCTTC. Translation: CASNPATGRGYGYTF.

This clone has only one observation. V and J are TRBV5-1 and TRBJ1-1; D is possibly TRBD1 (5 bases). V gave up 0 bases and J gave up 0 bases, with 12 bases separating them. Germline-derived CDR1 and CDR2 are SGHRS and YFSETQ. The CDR3 runs 16 residues. CDR3 sequence reads: CASSLDTDSLNTEAFF. CDR3 DNA sequence: TGCGCCAGCAGCTTGGACACCGACAGCTTGAACACTGAAGCTTTCTTT.

The V call is TRBV12-3 or TRBV12-4, the J call TRBJ1-1, with D unclear. V gave up 6 bases and J gave up 1 base, with 3 bases separating them. CDR3 length equals 11 residues. CDR3 nucleotides: TGTGCCAGCAGCCAGAACACTGAAGCTTTCTTT. It translates to CASSQNTEAFF.

The gene calls are TRBV6-1 and TRBJ2-7; the D is unclear. This CDR3 comprises 14 residues. Trimming removed 0 bases from V and 0 bases from J, with 6 bases in between. Germline V gene data show CDR1 as MNHNS and CDR2 as SASEGT. This CDR3 is CASSEAGLSYEQYF. The CDR3 DNA reads as TGTGCCAGCAGTGAAGCGGGCCTCTCCTACGAGCAGTACTTC.

The V call is TRBV28, the J call TRBJ2-7; 8 nucleotides agree with TRBD1. CDR1 MDHEN and CDR2 SYDVKM come from the germline V gene. This CDR3 has 14 residues. Losses at the gene ends were 7 bases for V and 4 bases for J; bases not matched to a gene: 9. CDR3 region: CASTPTGVFYEQYF. The CDR3 DNA reads TGTGCCAGCACCCCGACAGGGGTCTTTTACGAGCAGTACTTC.

This clone was counted once. The genes are TRBV6-5 and TRBJ1-4; D may be TRBD1 (5 bases). CDR1 and CDR2 (germline): MNHEY, SVGAGI. The V and J ends lost 2 bases and 10 bases respectively, with 17 bases between them. This CDR3 contains 15 residues. CDR3 sequence (DNA): TGTGCCAGCAGTTACCATTCGGAGGGGCCGGGAAAACTGTTTTTT. The encoded protein is CASSYHSEGPGKLFF.

The gene calls are TRBV6-1 and TRBJ1-6; TRBD1 matches 8 bases. V shed 6 bases, J shed 4 bases, and the junction held 5 bases outside the gene matches. Germline CDR1 and CDR2: MNHNS and SASEGT. This CDR3 has 15 residues. CDR3 sequence (DNA): TGTGCCAGCAGGGCCGGGACAGGTTATAATTCACCCCTCCACTTT. Its translation: CASRAGTGYNSPLHF.